This record covers a single T cell receptor beta chain. Extraction of genomic DNA in unsorted samples used approximately 94 million PBMCs. This sample stems from a study of shared clonotypes between healthy human individuals. Sequencing used immunoSEQ multiplex PCR; TCRdb keeps in-frame clones, though not all of them. The data show about 470,000 clones, with 70% to 80% seen just once and 13% held by the top ten. The receptor's source is a woman between 35 and 50 years old in good health. Some clones in this sample may be carry-over from other donors' samples. Sequencing was carried out using PBMCs.

The CDR3 sequence: CASSHPREIREKLFF. The CDR3 region has the DNA TGTGCCAGCAGCCATCCCAGGGAGATTCGGGAAAAACTGTTTTTT. The chain recombines TRBV7-2 with TRBJ1-4, with TRBD1 as a possible D gene (5 bases). The CDR3 is 15 residues long. Germline V CDR1 and CDR2: SGHTA, FQGNSA. V was shortened by 5 bases and J by 8 bases, with 18 bases between the two germline ends. Supplemented by reference TRBV7-2 and TRBJ1-4, the full variable domain reads GAGVSQSPSNKVTEKGKDVELRCDPISGHTALYWYRQSLGQGLEFLIYFQGNSAPDKSGLPSDRFSAERTGGSVSTLTIQRTQQEDSAVYLCASSHPREIREKLFFGSGTQLSVL.